This T cell receptor beta chain was captured in a study of CD8+CD57+ T cells in acquired aplastic anemia. Study-level findings and limits: Overlapping CD8+ CDR3 repertoires of patients and controls contained some 30 shared sequences. Between patients and controls, CD8+ Simpson's diversity did not vary significantly.

This clonotype was seen ten or more times. Antigen unknown. According to the study, genomic DNA was the template for TCR beta VDJ and CDR3 profiling. MiXCR, run by TCRdb on the reads, gives a single entry per CDR3 protein. The sample contains about 180,000 distinct CDR3 sequences, roughly 50% of which appear only once. The germline V gene encodes CDR1 ENHRY and CDR2 SYGVKD. This CDR3 has 15 residues. The J segment lost 4 bases and the V segment lost 4 bases, leaving 5 bases of the junction unmatched. Patients picked for sequencing had shown CD8+CD57+ cell expansion detected by flow cytometry. Among the patients, none had received any therapy at the time of blood sampling.

This chain uses TRBV10-3 with TRBJ2-2; TRBD1 agrees at 8 bases. The sample comprised sorted CD4+, CD8+, or CD8+CD57+ T cells (not recorded which) from PBMCs. The TCR originated in a human donor with aplastic anemia. The CDR3 region has the DNA TGTGCCATCAGTGCTGGACAGGGAGTCACCGGGGAGCTGTTTTTT. It is translated as CAISAGQGVTGELFF.